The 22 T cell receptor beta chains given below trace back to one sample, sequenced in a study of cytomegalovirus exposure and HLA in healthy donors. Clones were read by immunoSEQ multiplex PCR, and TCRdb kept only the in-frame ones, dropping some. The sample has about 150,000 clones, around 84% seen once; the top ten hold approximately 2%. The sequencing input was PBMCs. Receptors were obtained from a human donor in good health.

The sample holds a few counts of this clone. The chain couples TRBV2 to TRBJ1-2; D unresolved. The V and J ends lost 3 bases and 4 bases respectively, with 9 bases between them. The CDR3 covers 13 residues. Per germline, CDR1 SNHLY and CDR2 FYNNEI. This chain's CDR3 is CASSEKQSYGYTF. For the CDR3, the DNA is TGTGCCAGCAGTGAGAAACAGTCCTATGGCTACACCTTC.

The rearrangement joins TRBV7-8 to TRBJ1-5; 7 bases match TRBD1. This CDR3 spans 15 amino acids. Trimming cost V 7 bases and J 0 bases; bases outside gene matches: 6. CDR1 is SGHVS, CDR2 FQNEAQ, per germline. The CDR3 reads CASTKQGYSNQPQHF. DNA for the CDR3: TGTGCCAGCACCAAACAGGGGTATAGCAATCAGCCCCAGCATTTT.

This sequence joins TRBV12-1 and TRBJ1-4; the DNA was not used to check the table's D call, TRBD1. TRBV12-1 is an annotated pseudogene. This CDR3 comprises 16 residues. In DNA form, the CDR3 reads TGTGCCAGCAGCTCCGACCAAGGACAGAGTAATGAAAAACTGTTTTTT. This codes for CASSSDQGQSNEKLFF.

CDR3 sequence: CASSPTVGHQPQHF. The CDR3 DNA sequence: TGTGCCAGCAGCCCCACCGTTGGGCATCAGCCCCAGCATTTT. The chain joins TRBV11-2 to TRBJ1-5, with D unclear. This CDR3 spans 14 amino acids. Per germline, CDR1 SGHAT and CDR2 FQNNGV. The V end lost 5 bases, the J end lost 5 bases, and 13 bases lay between the germline ends. Complete variable domain (other parts from reference TRBV11-2 and TRBJ1-5): EAGVAQSPRYKIIEKRQSVAFWCNPISGHATLYWYQQILGQGPKLLIQFQNNGVVDDSQLPKDRFSAERLKGVDSTLKIQPAKLEDSAVYLCASSPTVGHQPQHFGDGTRLSIL.

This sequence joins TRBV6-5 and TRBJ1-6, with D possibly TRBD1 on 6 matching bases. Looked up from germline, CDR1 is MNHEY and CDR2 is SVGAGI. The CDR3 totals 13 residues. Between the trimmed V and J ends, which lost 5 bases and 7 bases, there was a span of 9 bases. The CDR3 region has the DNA TGTGCCAGCAGTCCCAGGGGAAATTCACCCCTCCACTTT. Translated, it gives CASSPRGNSPLHF.

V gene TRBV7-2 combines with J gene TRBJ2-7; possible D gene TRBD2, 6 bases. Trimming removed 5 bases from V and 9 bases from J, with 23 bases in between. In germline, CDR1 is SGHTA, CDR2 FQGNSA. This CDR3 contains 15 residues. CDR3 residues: CASSIRDFSPHWQYF. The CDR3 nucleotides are TGTGCCAGCAGCATTCGGGACTTCTCCCCCCATTGGCAGTACTTC.

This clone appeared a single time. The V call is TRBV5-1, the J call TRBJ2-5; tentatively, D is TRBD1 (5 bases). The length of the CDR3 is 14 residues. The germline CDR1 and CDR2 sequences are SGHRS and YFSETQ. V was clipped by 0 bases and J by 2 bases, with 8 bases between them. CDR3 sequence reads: CASSLGGYQETQYF. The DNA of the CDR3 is TGCGCCAGCAGCTTGGGGGGCTATCAAGAGACCCAGTACTTC.

In DNA form, the CDR3 reads TGTGCCAGCAGCCCAGACAGGGCGAGGAACACTGAAGCTTTCTTT. Translated: CASSPDRARNTEAFF. The V gene is TRBV14, the J gene TRBJ1-1; 7 bases align to TRBD1. Germline trimming cut 4 bases from V and 1 base from J; bases unmatched to any gene: 6. The CDR3 is 15 residues long. CDR1 and CDR2 (germline): SGHDN, FVKESK.

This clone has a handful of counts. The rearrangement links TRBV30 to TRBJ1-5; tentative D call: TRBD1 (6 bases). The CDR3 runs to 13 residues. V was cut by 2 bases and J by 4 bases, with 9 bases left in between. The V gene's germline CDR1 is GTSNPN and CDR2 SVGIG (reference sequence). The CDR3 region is CAWSRTANQPQHF. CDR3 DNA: TGTGCCTGGAGTAGGACAGCAAATCAGCCCCAGCATTTT.

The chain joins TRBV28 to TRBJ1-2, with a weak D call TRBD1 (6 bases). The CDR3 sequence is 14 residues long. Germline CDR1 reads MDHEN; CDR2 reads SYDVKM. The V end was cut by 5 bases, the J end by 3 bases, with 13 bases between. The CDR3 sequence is CASSRTGLDYGYTF. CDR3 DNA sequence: TGTGCCAGCAGTCGAACAGGGCTCGACTATGGCTACACCTTC.

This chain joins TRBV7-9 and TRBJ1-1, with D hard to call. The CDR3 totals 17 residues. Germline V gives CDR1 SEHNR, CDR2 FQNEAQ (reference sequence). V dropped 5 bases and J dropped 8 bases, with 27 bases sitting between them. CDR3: CASSPRVGQRGSSEAFF. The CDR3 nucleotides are TGTGCCAGCAGCCCACGGGTGGGTCAGCGGGGAAGCAGCGAAGCTTTCTTT.

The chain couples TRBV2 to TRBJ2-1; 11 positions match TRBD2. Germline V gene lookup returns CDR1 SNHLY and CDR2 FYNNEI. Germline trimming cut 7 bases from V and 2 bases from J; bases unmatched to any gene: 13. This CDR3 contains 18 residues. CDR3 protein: CASNPRLAGGPTYNEQFF. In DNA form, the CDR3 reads TGTGCCAGCAACCCTCGGCTAGCGGGGGGCCCTACCTACAATGAGCAGTTCTTC. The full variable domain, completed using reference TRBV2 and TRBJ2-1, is EPEVTQTPSHQVTQMGQEVILRCVPISNHLYFYWYRQILGQKVEFLVSFYNNEISEKSEIFDDQFSVERPDGSNFTLKIRSTKLEDSAMYFCASNPRLAGGPTYNEQFFGPGTRLTVL.

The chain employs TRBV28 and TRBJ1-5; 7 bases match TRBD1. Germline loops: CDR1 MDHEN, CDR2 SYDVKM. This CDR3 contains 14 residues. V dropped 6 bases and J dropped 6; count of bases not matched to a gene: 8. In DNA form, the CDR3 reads TGTGCCAGCAGCCCGGACAGGCGGACTCAGCCCCAGCATTTT. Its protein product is CASSPDRRTQPQHF. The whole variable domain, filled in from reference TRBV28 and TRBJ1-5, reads DVKVTQSSRYLVKRTGEKVFLECVQDMDHENMFWYRQDPGLGLRLIYFSYDVKMKEKGDIPEGYSVSREKKERFSLILESASTNQTSMYLCASSPDRRTQPQHFGDGTRLSIL.

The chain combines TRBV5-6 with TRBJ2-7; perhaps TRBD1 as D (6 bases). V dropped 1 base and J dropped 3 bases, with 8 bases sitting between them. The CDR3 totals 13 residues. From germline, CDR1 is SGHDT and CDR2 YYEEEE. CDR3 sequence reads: CASSLRTDYEQYF. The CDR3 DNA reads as TGTGCCAGCAGCTTGAGGACAGACTACGAGCAGTACTTC.

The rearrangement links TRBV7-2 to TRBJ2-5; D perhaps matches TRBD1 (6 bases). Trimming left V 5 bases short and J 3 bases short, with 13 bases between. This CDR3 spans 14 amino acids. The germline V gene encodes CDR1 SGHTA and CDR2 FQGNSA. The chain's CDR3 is CASSKPGQKETQYF. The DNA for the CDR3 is TGTGCCAGCAGCAAACCTGGACAGAAAGAGACCCAGTACTTC.

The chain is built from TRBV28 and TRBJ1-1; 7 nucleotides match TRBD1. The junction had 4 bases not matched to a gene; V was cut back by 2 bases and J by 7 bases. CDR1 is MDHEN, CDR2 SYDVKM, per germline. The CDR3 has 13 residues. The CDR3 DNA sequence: TGTGCCAGCAGTTTAGGACAGGTTGTTGAAGCTTTCTTT. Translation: CASSLGQVVEAFF.

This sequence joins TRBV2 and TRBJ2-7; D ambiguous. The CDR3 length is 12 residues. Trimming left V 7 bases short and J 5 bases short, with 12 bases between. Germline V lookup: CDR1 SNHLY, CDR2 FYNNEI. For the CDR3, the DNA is TGTGCCAGCACCAAATACAGTGACGAGCAGTACTTC. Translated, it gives CASTKYSDEQYF.

The CDR3, as DNA: TGCGCCAGCAGCCGGGGACTAATTCCCGAAGCTTTCTTT. Its protein product is CASSRGLIPEAFF. The V and J genes are TRBV4-1 and TRBJ1-1, with a weak D call TRBD1 (5 bases). The length of the CDR3 is 13 residues. Germline CDR1 MGHRA, CDR2 YSYEKL. V gave up 4 bases and J gave up 8 bases, with 14 bases separating them.

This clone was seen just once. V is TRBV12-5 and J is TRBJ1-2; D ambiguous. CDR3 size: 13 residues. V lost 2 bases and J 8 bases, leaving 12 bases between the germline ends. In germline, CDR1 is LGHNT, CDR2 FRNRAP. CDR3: CASGLWEESGYTF. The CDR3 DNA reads TGTGCTAGTGGTTTGTGGGAGGAGAGCGGCTACACCTTC.

CDR3 nucleotides: TGTGCCAGTAGTACGCGGGCCCTCGGCGGAGAGACCCAGTACTTC. Translated: CASSTRALGGETQYF. The gene calls are TRBV19 and TRBJ2-5, with D perhaps matching TRBD2 (5 bases). Germline loops: CDR1 LNHDA, CDR2 SQIVND (reference sequence). Deletions cut 4 bases from V and 4 bases from J, with 16 bases between. This CDR3 comprises 15 residues.

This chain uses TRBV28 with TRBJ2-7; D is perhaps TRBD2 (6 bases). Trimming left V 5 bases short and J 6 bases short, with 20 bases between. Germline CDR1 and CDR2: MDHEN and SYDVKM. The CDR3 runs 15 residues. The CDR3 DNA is TGTGCCAGCAGTCCCAGGACGGGGGATTTCGGCGAGCAGTACTTC. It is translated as CASSPRTGDFGEQYF.

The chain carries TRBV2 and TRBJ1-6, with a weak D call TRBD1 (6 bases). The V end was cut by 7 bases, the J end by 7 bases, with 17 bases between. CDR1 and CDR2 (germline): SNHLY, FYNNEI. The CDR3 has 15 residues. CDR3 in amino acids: CASILRGGLNSPLHF. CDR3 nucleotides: TGTGCCAGCATCCTAAGGGGGGGACTCAATTCACCCCTCCACTTT.